Shown below are 9 T cell receptor beta chains from a single sample sequenced in a study of cytomegalovirus exposure and HLA in healthy donors. 60 Vbeta and 13 Jbeta primers were used in PCR. The data were produced by immunoSEQ multiplex PCR, yet TCRdb's version contains in-frame clones alone and is incomplete. The sample lists roughly 150,000 clones, over 70% seen once, with 1.3% in the top ten. The sample comprised PBMCs. These receptors came from a man aged 50-59 years in good health and CMV-seropositive.

V and J are TRBV21-1 and TRBJ2-7; TRBD1 is taken as the D call from the table, unchecked against the DNA. TRBV21-1 is described as a pseudogene. The CDR3 contains 16 residues. In nucleotides, the CDR3 is TGTGCCAGCTCCCCCGAACAGACCAGATTCACCTACGAGCAGTACTTC. It codes for CASSPEQTRFTYEQYF.

This chain uses TRBV27 with TRBJ1-5; D call uncertain. Trimming shortened V by 6 bases and J by 3 bases, and 18 bases separated the two germline ends. Germline CDR1 MNHEY, CDR2 SMNVEV (reference sequence). This CDR3 region has 16 residues. CDR3 coding DNA: TGTGCCAGCAGAAAATCACGGGGAATCACCAATCAGCCCCAGCATTTT. Protein: CASRKSRGITNQPQHF.

The rearrangement uses TRBV6-4 and TRBJ2-1; maybe TRBD2 (6 bases). V was cut by 0 bases and J by 5 bases, with 11 bases left in between. The CDR3 consists of 15 residues. The germline gives CDR1 MRHNA, CDR2 SNTAGT. In DNA, the CDR3 is TGTGCCAGCAGTGACTCGAGTAGCGGCCACAATGAGCAGTTCTTC. Its protein is CASSDSSSGHNEQFF.

V usage is TRBV5-4 and J usage is TRBJ1-2; 7 bases are shared with TRBD1. The CDR3 has 14 residues. V lost 4 bases to trimming and J lost 7 bases; unmatched junction nucleotides: 10. In germline, CDR1 is SGHNT, CDR2 YYREEE (reference sequence). The CDR3, as DNA: TGTGCCAGCAGCCGGGACAGCTTGTCCGCTGGCTACACCTTC. Translation gives CASSRDSLSAGYTF.

The chain uses TRBV13 and TRBJ1-2; the D is unclear. Per germline, CDR1 PRHDT and CDR2 FYEKMQ (reference sequence). V was shortened by 5 bases and J by 7 bases, with 14 bases between the two germline ends. The CDR3 length is 13 residues. CDR3 sequence (DNA): TGTGCCAGCAGCCCGGGGTCTAGCGGTGGCTACACCTTC. Residues: CASSPGSSGGYTF.

This clone was recorded only once. V is TRBV5-5 and J is TRBJ2-5; TRBD1 might be the D (5 bases). Per germline, CDR1 SGHKS and CDR2 YYEKEE (reference sequence). The CDR3 is made up of 12 amino acids. The germline V and J ends were trimmed by 2 bases and 5 bases, with 7 bases remaining between them. The CDR3 here is CASSFWGETQYF. CDR3 coding DNA: TGTGCCAGCAGCTTCTGGGGCGAGACCCAGTACTTC.

This clone has only a few counts. The genes are TRBV27 and TRBJ1-2, with 7 bases matching TRBD1. Germline CDR1 MNHEY, CDR2 SMNVEV (reference sequence). The CDR3 totals 13 residues. V was clipped by 5 bases and J by 6 bases; unmatched bases: 6. The CDR3 bases are TGTGCCAGCAGTAGAGGGGGCATTGATGGCTACACCTTC. Translated: CASSRGGIDGYTF.

The J gene is TRBJ2-1, the V gene TRBV28; TRBD2 matches at 7 bases. CDR1 and CDR2 (germline): MDHEN, SYDVKM. Unmatched junction bases numbered 7, after V lost 5 bases and J lost 0 bases. The CDR3 length is 16 residues. CDR3 in DNA: TGTGCCAGCAGTCCTATATGGGGGGGCTCCTACAATGAGCAGTTCTTC. Protein sequence: CASSPIWGGSYNEQFF.

There are a few counts of this clone. The chain joins TRBV30 to TRBJ1-1; TRBD1 is a possible D gene (5 bases). The CDR3 totals 10 residues. V was trimmed by 7 bases and J by 11 bases, leaving 14 bases between them. Germline CDR1 reads GTSNPN; CDR2 reads SVGIG (reference sequence). The DNA for the CDR3 is TGTGCCTCATACAGTTCAGGGGCTTTCTTT. Translated, it gives CASYSSGAFF.